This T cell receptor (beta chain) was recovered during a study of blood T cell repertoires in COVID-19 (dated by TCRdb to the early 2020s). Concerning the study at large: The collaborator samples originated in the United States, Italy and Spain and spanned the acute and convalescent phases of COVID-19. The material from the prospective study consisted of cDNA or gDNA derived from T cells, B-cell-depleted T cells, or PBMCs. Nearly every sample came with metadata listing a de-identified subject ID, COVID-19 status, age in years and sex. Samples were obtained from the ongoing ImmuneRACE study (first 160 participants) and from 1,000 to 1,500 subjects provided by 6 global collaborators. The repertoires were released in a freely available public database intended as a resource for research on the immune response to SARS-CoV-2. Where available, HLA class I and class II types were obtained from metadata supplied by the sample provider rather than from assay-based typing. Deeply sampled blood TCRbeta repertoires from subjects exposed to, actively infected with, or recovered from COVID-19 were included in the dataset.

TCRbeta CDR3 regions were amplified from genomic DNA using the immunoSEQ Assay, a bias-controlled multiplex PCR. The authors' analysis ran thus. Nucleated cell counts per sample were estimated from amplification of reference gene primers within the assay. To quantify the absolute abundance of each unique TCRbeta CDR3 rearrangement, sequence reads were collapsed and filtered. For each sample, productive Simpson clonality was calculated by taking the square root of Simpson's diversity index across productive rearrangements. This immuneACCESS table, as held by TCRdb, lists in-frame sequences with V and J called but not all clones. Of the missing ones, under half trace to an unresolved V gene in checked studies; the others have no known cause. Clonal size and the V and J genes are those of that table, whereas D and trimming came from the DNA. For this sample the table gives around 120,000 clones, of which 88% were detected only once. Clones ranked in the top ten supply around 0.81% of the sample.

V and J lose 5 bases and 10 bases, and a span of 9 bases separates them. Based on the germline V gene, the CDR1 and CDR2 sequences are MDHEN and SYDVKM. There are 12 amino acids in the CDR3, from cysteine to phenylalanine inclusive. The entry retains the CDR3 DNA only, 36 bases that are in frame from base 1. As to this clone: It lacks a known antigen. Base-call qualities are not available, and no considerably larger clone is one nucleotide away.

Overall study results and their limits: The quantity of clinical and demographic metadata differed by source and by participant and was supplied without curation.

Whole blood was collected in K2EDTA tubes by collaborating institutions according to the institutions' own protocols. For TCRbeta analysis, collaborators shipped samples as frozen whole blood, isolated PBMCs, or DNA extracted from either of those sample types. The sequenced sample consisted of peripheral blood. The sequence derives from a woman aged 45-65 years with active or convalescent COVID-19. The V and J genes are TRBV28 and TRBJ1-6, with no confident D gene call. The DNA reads TGTGCCAGCAGTAAGCGTCGATCACCCCTCCACTTT. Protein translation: CASSKRRSPLHF. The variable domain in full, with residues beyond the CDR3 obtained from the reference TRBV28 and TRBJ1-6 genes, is DVKVTQSSRYLVKRTGEKVFLECVQDMDHENMFWYRQDPGLGLRLIYFSYDVKMKEKGDIPEGYSVSREKKERFSLILESASTNQTSMYLCASSKRRSPLHFGNGTRLTVT.